These 20 T cell receptor beta chains were sequenced from one sample in a study of OX40 agonist ivuxolimab in advanced cancers. The method was immunoSEQ multiplex PCR; TCRdb's version includes in-frame clones alone and lacks a portion of them. This table has about 19,000 clones, less than 90% appearing once. Sequenced here: CD4+ or CD8+ T cells sorted from blood, sampled in a trial of the OX40 agonist ivuxolimab. The receptors originated from an adult with an advanced solid tumor such as melanoma, head and neck, liver or kidney cancer.

The chain has TRBV5-1 and TRBJ2-5; D is ambiguous. CDR1 is SGHRS and CDR2 is YFSETQ in the germline V gene. This CDR3 contains 16 residues. V lost 1 base and J lost 4, with 17 bases in between. CDR3 DNA: TGCGCCAGCAGCTTGACTCTAAGGGCGGTGGGAGAGACCCAGTACTTC. Encoded protein: CASSLTLRAVGETQYF.

This chain connects TRBV5-6 to TRBJ2-1, with D possibly being TRBD1 (5 bases). V was shortened by 1 base and J by 3 bases, with 14 bases between the two germline ends. The CDR3 runs to 16 residues. Germline lookup yields CDR1 SGHDT and CDR2 YYEEEE. As DNA, the CDR3 is TGTGCCAGCAGCTTGACAGGCTCTAATCTCTACAATGAGCAGTTCTTC. Translated: CASSLTGSNLYNEQFF.

The chain couples TRBV9 to TRBJ1-3, with a weak D call TRBD1 (5 bases). From germline, CDR1 is SGDLS and CDR2 YYNGEE. Trimming shortened V by 0 bases and J by 1 base, and 11 bases separated the two germline ends. This CDR3 is 16 amino acids long. Here the CDR3 DNA reads TGTGCCAGCAGCGTAGATCTAGGGGTGTCTGGAAACACCATATATTTT. This gives the protein CASSVDLGVSGNTIYF.

The rearrangement uses TRBV11-3 and TRBJ2-7; TRBD1 agrees at 7 bases. CDR1 and CDR2 from the germline V gene are SGHNT and YENEEA. The junction had 18 bases not matched to a gene; V was cut back by 6 bases and J by 4 bases. The CDR3 consists of 17 residues. CDR3 in amino acids: CASSPKPGTVTTYEQYF. CDR3 coding DNA: TGTGCCAGCAGTCCCAAACCGGGGACAGTCACCACATACGAGCAGTACTTC.

V usage is TRBV11-2 and J usage is TRBJ1-5; 8 bases map to TRBD1. The CDR3 covers 17 residues. J gave up 9 bases and V 0 bases, and 13 bases lay outside the gene matches. Germline V lookup: CDR1 SGHAT, CDR2 FQNNGV. This CDR3 reads CASSLDGAGGAGTPQHF. The CDR3, as DNA: TGTGCCAGCAGCTTAGATGGGGCAGGGGGCGCGGGTACGCCCCAGCATTTT.

This sequence joins TRBV19 and TRBJ2-7; 11 positions agree with TRBD2. There are 16 residues in the CDR3. The germline V gene encodes CDR1 LNHDA and CDR2 SQIVND (reference sequence). V lost 4 bases to trimming and J lost 6 bases; unmatched junction nucleotides: 11. The CDR3 coding sequence is TGTGCCAGTAGTAGCCCGACTAGCGGGGCGCAGCGCGAGCAGTACTTC. Its translation is CASSSPTSGAQREQYF.

The CDR3 DNA is TGCGCCAGCAGCCAACAAAGTGGGATTAATGAAAAACTGTTTTTT. It yields the protein CASSQQSGINEKLFF. This chain connects TRBV4-1 to TRBJ1-4; D remains unclear. CDR3 length: 15 residues. Germline lookup yields CDR1 MGHRA and CDR2 YSYEKL. Trimming took off 2 bases at V and 4 bases at J, with 11 bases between the two ends.

J is TRBJ2-3 and V is TRBV19; 9 positions agree with TRBD2. V trimming: 6 bases; J trimming: 2 bases; junction bases outside the gene matches: 12. This CDR3 spans 17 amino acids. The germline CDR1 and CDR2 sequences are LNHDA and SQIVND (reference sequence). The CDR3 region has the DNA TGTGCCAGTAGCCCTTCGGGGGGCGGGAGGGCCACAGATACGCAGTATTTT. Protein sequence: CASSPSGGGRATDTQYF. The whole variable domain, remainder taken from reference TRBV19 and TRBJ2-3, is DGGITQSPKYLFRKEGQNVTLSCEQNLNHDAMYWYRQDPGQGLRLIYYSQIVNDFQKGDIAEGYSVSREKKESFPLTVTSAQKNPTAFYLCASSPSGGGRATDTQYFGPGTRLTVL.

This clone was observed a few times. The J gene is TRBJ1-5, the V gene TRBV2, with a tentative D call TRBD1 (6 bases). The V gene lost 5 bases and the J gene lost 7 bases, with 15 bases spanning the gap. The CDR3 extends over 14 amino acids. From germline, CDR1 is SNHLY and CDR2 FYNNEI. The CDR3 protein is CASSPSGVRQPQHF. The CDR3 nucleotides read TGTGCCAGCAGTCCATCAGGGGTGCGGCAGCCCCAGCATTTT. The variable domain in full, completed from reference TRBV2 and TRBJ1-5, reads EPEVTQTPSHQVTQMGQEVILRCVPISNHLYFYWYRQILGQKVEFLVSFYNNEISEKSEIFDDQFSVERPDGSNFTLKIRSTKLEDSAMYFCASSPSGVRQPQHFGDGTRLSIL.

The chain couples TRBV5-1 to TRBJ2-3, with 9 nucleotides matching TRBD2. There are 15 residues in the CDR3. The germline V gene has CDR1 SGHRS and CDR2 YFSETQ. The V gene end was trimmed by 4 bases and the J gene end by 4 bases; junction bases not matched to a gene: 7. The CDR3 loop reads CASSLGSGGSDTQYF. The CDR3 DNA follows: TGCGCCAGCAGCCTCGGGAGCGGGGGGTCAGATACGCAGTATTTT.

The rearrangement links TRBV9 to TRBJ2-7; TRBD1 is a possible D gene (5 bases). Germline V gene sequence: CDR1 SGDLS, CDR2 YYNGEE. The CDR3 length is 14 residues. The V end was cut by 0 bases, the J end by 3 bases, with 10 bases between. The CDR3 reads CASSVADRNYEQYF. CDR3 nucleotide sequence: TGTGCCAGCAGCGTAGCTGACAGAAACTACGAGCAGTACTTC.

The chain has TRBV7-2 and TRBJ2-1; 8 nucleotides align to TRBD2. Germline V lookup: CDR1 SGHTA, CDR2 FQGNSA. The V and J ends lost 5 bases and 6 bases, in that order; junction bases with no gene match: 12. The CDR3 length is 16 residues. CDR3 region: CASSPRLALGPNEQFF. The CDR3 nucleotides read TGTGCCAGCAGCCCCCGACTAGCGTTGGGGCCCAATGAGCAGTTCTTC. Variable domain in full (rest from reference TRBV7-2 and TRBJ2-1): GAGVSQSPSNKVTEKGKDVELRCDPISGHTALYWYRQSLGQGLEFLIYFQGNSAPDKSGLPSDRFSAERTGGSVSTLTIQRTQQEDSAVYLCASSPRLALGPNEQFFGPGTRLTVL.

The chain couples TRBV4-2 to TRBJ1-2; D is ambiguous. CDR3 length: 15 amino acids. Germline V gene lookup returns CDR1 LGHNA and CDR2 YNFKEQ. Trimming stripped 0 bases from V and 0 bases from J, with 8 bases between. CDR3 residues: CASSQERNTNYGYTF. CDR3 nucleotide sequence: TGTGCCAGCAGCCAAGAGCGGAACACTAACTATGGCTACACCTTC.

V and J are TRBV6-1 and TRBJ2-7, with 7 bases lining up with TRBD1. The CDR3 sequence is 19 residues long. Germline assignment: CDR1 MNHNS and CDR2 SASEGT. The V gene end was trimmed by 0 bases and the J gene end by 1 base; junction bases not matched to a gene: 15. For the CDR3, the DNA is TGTGCCAGCAGTGAAGCCCCTGGATCGACAGGGATCACTTCCTACGAGCAGTACTTC. Its protein is CASSEAPGSTGITSYEQYF.

The chain recombines TRBV27 with TRBJ2-1, with 9 positions matching TRBD1. After removal of 8 bases from V and 2 bases from J, the junction contained 7 bases not matched to a gene. There are 15 residues in the CDR3. The germline V gene has CDR1 MNHEY and CDR2 SMNVEV (reference sequence). Here the CDR3 reads CASGSGTGTYNEQFF. CDR3 in DNA: TGTGCCAGCGGGAGCGGGACAGGGACCTACAATGAGCAGTTCTTC.

The genes are TRBV2 and TRBJ2-1, with 11 positions matching TRBD2. Per germline, CDR1 SNHLY and CDR2 FYNNEI. J was trimmed by 4 bases and V by 6 bases; bases with no gene match: 5. CDR3 length equals 15 residues. CDR3 residues: CASSETSGEYNEQFF. The CDR3 DNA reads TGTGCCAGCAGCGAGACTAGCGGGGAGTACAATGAGCAGTTCTTC.

The rearrangement joins TRBV7-8 to TRBJ2-5; 7 bases fit TRBD1. The CDR3 consists of 15 residues. Germline V gene lookup returns CDR1 SGHVS and CDR2 FQNEAQ. The ends lost 5 bases at V and 4 bases at J; junction bases unmatched: 10. CDR3 bases: TGTGCCAGCAGCACCGAGACAGGGCGAGGAGAGACCCAGTACTTC. Its protein is CASSTETGRGETQYF.

The chain is built from TRBV2 and TRBJ2-7, with D perhaps matching TRBD2 (5 bases). From germline, CDR1 is SNHLY and CDR2 FYNNEI. V gave up 2 bases and J gave up 5 bases, with 19 bases separating them. The CDR3 covers 16 residues. The CDR3: CASSESFGLPGHEQYF. The CDR3 nucleotides are TGTGCCAGCAGTGAATCGTTTGGACTCCCCGGGCACGAGCAGTACTTC.

V gene TRBV4-1 combines with J gene TRBJ1-2; D perhaps matches TRBD1 (5 bases). The ends were cut back, 0 bases at V and 5 bases at J, with 13 bases in the middle. The CDR3 is made up of 15 amino acids. Germline V gene sequence: CDR1 MGHRA, CDR2 YSYEKL. This chain's CDR3 is CASSQEPGATYGYTF. CDR3 DNA sequence: TGCGCCAGCAGCCAAGAGCCCGGGGCCACTTATGGCTACACCTTC.

The CDR3 here is CASRFGPTLGEQYF. CDR3 DNA sequence: TGTGCCAGCAGATTCGGCCCTACTCTCGGCGAGCAGTACTTC. The chain is built from TRBV6-5 and TRBJ2-7; D unclear. The CDR3 is made up of 14 amino acids. CDR1 is MNHEY and CDR2 is SVGAGI in the germline V gene. Trimming took off 6 bases at V and 6 bases at J, with 18 bases between the two ends.